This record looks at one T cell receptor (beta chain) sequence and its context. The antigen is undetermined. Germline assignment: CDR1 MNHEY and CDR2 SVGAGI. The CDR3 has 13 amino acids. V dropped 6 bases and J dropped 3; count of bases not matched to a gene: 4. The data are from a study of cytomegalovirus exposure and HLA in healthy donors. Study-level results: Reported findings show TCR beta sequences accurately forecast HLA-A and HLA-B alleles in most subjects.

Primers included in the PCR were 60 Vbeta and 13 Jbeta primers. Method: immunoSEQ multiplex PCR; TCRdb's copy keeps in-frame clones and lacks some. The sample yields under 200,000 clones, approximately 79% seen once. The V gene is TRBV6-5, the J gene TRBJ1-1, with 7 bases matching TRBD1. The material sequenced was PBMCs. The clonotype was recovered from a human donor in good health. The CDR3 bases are TGTGCCAGCAGACCGACAGGGTACACTGAAGCTTTCTTT. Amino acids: CASRPTGYTEAFF.